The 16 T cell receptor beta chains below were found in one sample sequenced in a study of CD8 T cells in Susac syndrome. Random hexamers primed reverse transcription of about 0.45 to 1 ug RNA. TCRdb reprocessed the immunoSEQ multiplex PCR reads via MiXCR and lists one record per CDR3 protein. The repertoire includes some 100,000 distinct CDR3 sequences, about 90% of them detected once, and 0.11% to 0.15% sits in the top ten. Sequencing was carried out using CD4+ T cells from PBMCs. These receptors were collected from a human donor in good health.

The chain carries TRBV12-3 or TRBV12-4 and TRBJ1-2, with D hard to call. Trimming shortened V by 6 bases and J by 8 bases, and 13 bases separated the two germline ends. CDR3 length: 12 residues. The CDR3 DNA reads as TGTGCCAGCAGACTATTCCAAGGAGGCTACACCTTC. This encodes CASRLFQGGYTF.

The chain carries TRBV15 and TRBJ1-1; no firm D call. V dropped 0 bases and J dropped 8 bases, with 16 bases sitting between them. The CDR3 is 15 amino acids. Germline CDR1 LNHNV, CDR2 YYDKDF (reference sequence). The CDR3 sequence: CATSRDRGLSGEAFF. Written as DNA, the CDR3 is TGTGCCACCAGCAGAGATAGAGGACTTTCCGGGGAAGCTTTCTTT. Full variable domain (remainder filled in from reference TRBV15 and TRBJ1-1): DAMVIQNPRYQVTQFGKPVTLSCSQTLNHNVMYWYQQKSSQAPKLLFHYYDKDFNNEADTPDNFQSRRPNTSFCFLDIRSPGLGDTAMYLCATSRDRGLSGEAFFGQGTRLTVV.

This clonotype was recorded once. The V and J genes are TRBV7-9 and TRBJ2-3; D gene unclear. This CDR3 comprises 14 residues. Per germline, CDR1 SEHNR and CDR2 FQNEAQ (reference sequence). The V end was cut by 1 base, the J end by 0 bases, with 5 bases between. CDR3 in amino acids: CASSLERSTDTQYF. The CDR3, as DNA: TGTGCCAGCAGCTTAGAGCGAAGCACAGATACGCAGTATTTT.

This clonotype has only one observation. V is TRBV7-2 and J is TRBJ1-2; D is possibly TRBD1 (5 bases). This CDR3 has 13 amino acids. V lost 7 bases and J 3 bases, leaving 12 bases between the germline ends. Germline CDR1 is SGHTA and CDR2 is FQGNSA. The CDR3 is CASTNRGDYGYTF. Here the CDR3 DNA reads TGTGCCAGCACCAATCGGGGGGACTATGGCTACACCTTC.

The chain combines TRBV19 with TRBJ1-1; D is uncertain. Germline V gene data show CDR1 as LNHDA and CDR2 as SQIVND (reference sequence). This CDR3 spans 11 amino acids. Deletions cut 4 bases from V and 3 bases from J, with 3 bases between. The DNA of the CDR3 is TGTGCCAGTAGTACTTACACTGAAGCTTTCTTT. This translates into CASSTYTEAFF. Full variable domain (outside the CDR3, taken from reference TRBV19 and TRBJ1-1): DGGITQSPKYLFRKEGQNVTLSCEQNLNHDAMYWYRQDPGQGLRLIYYSQIVNDFQKGDIAEGYSVSREKKESFPLTVTSAQKNPTAFYLCASSTYTEAFFGQGTRLTVV.

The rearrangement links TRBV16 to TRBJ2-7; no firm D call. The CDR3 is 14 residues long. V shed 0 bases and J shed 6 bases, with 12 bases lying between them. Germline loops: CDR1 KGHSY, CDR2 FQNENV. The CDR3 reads CASSQSWVSVEQYF. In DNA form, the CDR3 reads TGTGCCAGCAGCCAATCCTGGGTCTCGGTCGAGCAGTACTTC.

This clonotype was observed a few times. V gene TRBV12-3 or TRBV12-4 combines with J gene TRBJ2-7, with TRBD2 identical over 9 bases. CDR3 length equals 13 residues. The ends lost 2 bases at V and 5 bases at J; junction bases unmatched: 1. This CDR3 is CASSLSSGNEQYF. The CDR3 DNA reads TGTGCCAGCAGTTTATCTAGCGGGAACGAGCAGTACTTC.

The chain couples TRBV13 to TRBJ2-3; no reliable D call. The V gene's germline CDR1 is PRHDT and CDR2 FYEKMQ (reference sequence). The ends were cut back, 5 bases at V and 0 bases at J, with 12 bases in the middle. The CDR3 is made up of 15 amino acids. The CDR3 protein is CASSPGEASTDTQYF. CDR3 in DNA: TGTGCCAGCAGCCCCGGCGAGGCTAGCACAGATACGCAGTATTTT.

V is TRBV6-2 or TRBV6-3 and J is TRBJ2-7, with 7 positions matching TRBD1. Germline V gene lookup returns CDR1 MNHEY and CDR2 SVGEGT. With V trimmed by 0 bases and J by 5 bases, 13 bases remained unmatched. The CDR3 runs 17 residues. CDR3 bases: TGTGCCAGCAGTTACTCCCCGCCGACAGGGATCTACAACGAGCAGTACTTC. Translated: CASSYSPPTGIYNEQYF.

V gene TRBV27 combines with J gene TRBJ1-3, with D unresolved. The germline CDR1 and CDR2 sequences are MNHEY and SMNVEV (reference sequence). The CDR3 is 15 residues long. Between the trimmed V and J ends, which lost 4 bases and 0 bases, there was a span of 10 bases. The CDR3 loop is CASSSRWTSGNTIYF. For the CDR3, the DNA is TGTGCCAGCAGTTCAAGGTGGACCTCTGGAAACACCATATATTTT.

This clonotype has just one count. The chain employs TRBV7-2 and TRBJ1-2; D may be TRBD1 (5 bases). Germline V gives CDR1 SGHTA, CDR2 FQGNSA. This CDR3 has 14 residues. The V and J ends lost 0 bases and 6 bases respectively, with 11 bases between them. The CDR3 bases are TGTGCCAGCAGCTTAGCAGGGGCCAAGCATGGCTACACCTTC. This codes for CASSLAGAKHGYTF.

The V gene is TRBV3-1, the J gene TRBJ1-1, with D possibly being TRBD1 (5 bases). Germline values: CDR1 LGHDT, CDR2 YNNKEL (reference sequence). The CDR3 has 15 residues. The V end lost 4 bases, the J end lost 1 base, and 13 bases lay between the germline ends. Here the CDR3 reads CASSRYGASNTEAFF. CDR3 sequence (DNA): TGTGCCAGCAGCCGATACGGGGCCTCGAACACTGAAGCTTTCTTT.

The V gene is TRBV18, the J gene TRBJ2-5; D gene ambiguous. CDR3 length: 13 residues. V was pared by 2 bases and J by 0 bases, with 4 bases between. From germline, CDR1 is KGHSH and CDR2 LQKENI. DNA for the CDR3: TGTGCCAGCTCACCAGGGAACCAAGAGACCCAGTACTTC. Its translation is CASSPGNQETQYF.

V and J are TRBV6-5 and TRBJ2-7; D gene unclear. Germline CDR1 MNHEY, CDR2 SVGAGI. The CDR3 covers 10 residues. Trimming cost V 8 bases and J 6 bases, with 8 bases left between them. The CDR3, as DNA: TGTGCCAGCGGACCGGGCGAGCAGTACTTC. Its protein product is CASGPGEQYF.

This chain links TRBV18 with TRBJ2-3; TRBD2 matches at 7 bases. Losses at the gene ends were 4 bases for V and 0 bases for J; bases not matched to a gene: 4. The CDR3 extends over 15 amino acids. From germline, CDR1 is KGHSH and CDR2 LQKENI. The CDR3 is CASSLAGESTDTQYF. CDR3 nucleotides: TGTGCCAGCTCACTTGCGGGAGAGAGCACAGATACGCAGTATTTT.

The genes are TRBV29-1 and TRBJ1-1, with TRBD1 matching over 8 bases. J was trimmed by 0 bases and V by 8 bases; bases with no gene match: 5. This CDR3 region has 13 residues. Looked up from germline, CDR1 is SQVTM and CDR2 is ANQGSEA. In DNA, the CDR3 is TGCAGCATCCGACAGGGGTTGAACACTGAAGCTTTCTTT. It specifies CSIRQGLNTEAFF.